This TCR beta chain comes out of a study of cytomegalovirus exposure and HLA in healthy donors. Across the whole study: Of all 360 or so donors who were genotyped, roughly 85% belonged to the Caucasian-associated ancestry cluster.

The PCR made use of 60 Vbeta and 13 Jbeta primers. Here immunoSEQ multiplex PCR was the method, and the copy in TCRdb shows in-frame clones only, minus some. The sample carries tens of thousands of clones, approximately 81% recorded once. In regard to this clone: Its antigen is undetermined.

Findings and caveats of the study: Clonal expansion, a later analysis showed, was greater in HLA-associated TCR beta chains than in equally common others. TCR beta sequences reportedly predicted the HLA-A and HLA-B alleles of most subjects accurately. The productive fraction for most TCR beta V segments was about 90% or about 30% in an earlier analysis.

V lost 2 bases and J lost 4, with 6 bases in between. The CDR3 has 13 residues. The germline V gene encodes CDR1 SGHDT and CDR2 YYEEEE. The chain carries TRBV5-6 and TRBJ1-4, with D perhaps matching TRBD1 (5 bases). The clonotype was recovered from a man between 45 and 60 years old in good health and CMV-seronegative. The specimen was PBMCs. In nucleotides, the CDR3 is TGTGCCAGCAGCTTCCAGGGTAATGAAAAACTGTTTTTT. Translated, it gives CASSFQGNEKLFF.